This T cell receptor beta chain was captured in a study of glioma-infiltrating T cells. Per germline, CDR1 SGDLS and CDR2 YYNGEE. Deletions cut 1 base from V and 0 bases from J, with 4 bases between. CDR3 size: 13 residues. The iRepertoire nested amplicon-rescue multiplex PCR amplified TCR alpha and beta CDR3s from RNA. One-step reverse transcription and amplification started from about 100-400 ng of tissue mRNA or PBMC total RNA. TCRdb recomputed calls from the multiplex PCR reads with MiXCR, one row per CDR3 protein. The sample shows about 130,000 distinct CDR3 sequences, under 30% of them seen only once. Findings of the study overall: Non-neoplastic patients had below-expected tissue-blood divergence, while all gliomas exceeded expectation. Very few CDR3 sequences were shared between tissue and blood.

In the case of this clonotype: Its target is not known. A much bigger clone sits one base away, suggesting this may be a read error.

Source material: glioma tissue, nonneoplastic brain tissue, or PBMCs (not recorded which). This receptor was obtained from a human donor with low-grade glioma or glioblastoma, undergoing nonglioma brain surgery, or in good health (not recorded which). The genes are TRBV9 and TRBJ2-5; no clear D gene. The CDR3 nucleotides read TGTGCCAGCAGCGTATCCTACCAAGAGACCCAGTACTTC. It encodes CASSVSYQETQYF.